This passage covers 17 T cell receptor beta chains from one sample sequenced in a study of blood T cells in healthy people across ages. The second PCR ran about 7 to 12 cycles with a sample-barcoded 5' primer and J-beta primers. Via MiXCR, TCRdb re-called the 5' RACE reads, giving one row per CDR3 protein. This sample has over 1,300,000 distinct CDR3 sequences, with roughly 60% found just once. The sequencing input was blood. These receptors originate from a man between 18 and 29 years old in good health.

CDR3 residues: CASSLERHEAFF. The DNA for the CDR3 is TGTGCCAGCAGCTTAGAGAGGCATGAAGCTTTCTTT. The chain has TRBV11-2 and TRBJ1-1; D is unclear. The V end was cut by 0 bases, the J end by 7 bases, with 6 bases between. From germline, CDR1 is SGHAT and CDR2 FQNNGV. The CDR3 extends over 12 amino acids.

The genes are TRBV7-9 and TRBJ2-7, with D perhaps matching TRBD2 (6 bases). CDR1 and CDR2 (germline): SEHNR, FQNEAQ (reference sequence). Trimming pared 3 bases from V and 2 bases from J, leaving 17 bases between. The CDR3 is 16 amino acids. DNA of the CDR3: TGTGCCAGCAGCTTTCCGTTGGCGGGGTCCCCCTACGAGCAGTACTTC. This sequence encodes CASSFPLAGSPYEQYF.

This clonotype came up a few times. The CDR3 DNA follows: TGCAGCGTCGCATTTCACAATGAGCAGTTCTTC. Translation: CSVAFHNEQFF. This chain links TRBV29-1 with TRBJ2-1; D gene ambiguous. CDR1 is SQVTM, CDR2 ANQGSEA, per germline. Trimming removed 6 bases at V and 5 bases at J, with 8 bases between. CDR3 length: 11 amino acids.

This clonotype was seen more than once but under ten times. The V call is TRBV12-3 or TRBV12-4, the J call TRBJ2-1; no clear D gene. The V end was cut by 6 bases, the J end by 4 bases, with 16 bases between. The CDR3 consists of 15 residues. The CDR3 protein is CASSPDSSQYNEQFF. The CDR3 DNA reads as TGTGCCAGCAGCCCCGATTCTTCCCAATACAATGAGCAGTTCTTC.

This clonotype appeared a few times. The genes are TRBV12-3 or TRBV12-4 and TRBJ2-1, with D possibly TRBD1 on 5 matching bases. Trimming pared 5 bases from V and 2 bases from J, leaving 13 bases between. The CDR3 has 15 amino acids. The chain's CDR3 is CASSLPGQPYNEQFF. The CDR3, as DNA: TGTGCCAGCAGTCTCCCTGGACAACCCTACAATGAGCAGTTCTTC.

The chain recombines TRBV10-2 with TRBJ1-6; D unclear. Between the trimmed V and J ends, which lost 6 bases and 8 bases, there was a span of 11 bases. Germline V gene data show CDR1 as WSHSY and CDR2 as SAAADI. The CDR3 is 13 residues long. This CDR3 reads CASSEAAYSPLHF. The DNA for the CDR3 is TGCGCCAGCAGCGAGGCAGCGTATTCACCCCTCCACTTT.

The genes are TRBV6-2 or TRBV6-3 and TRBJ1-1, with no clear D. V dropped 6 bases and J dropped 1 base, with 12 bases sitting between them. Germline loops: CDR1 MNHEY, CDR2 SVGEGT. The CDR3 runs 14 residues. Here the CDR3 reads CASRKTLQNTEAFF. For the CDR3, the DNA is TGTGCCAGCAGGAAGACACTCCAGAACACTGAAGCTTTCTTT.

This chain links TRBV28 with TRBJ1-2, with a possible D match to TRBD1 (5 bases). V shed 7 bases and J shed 4 bases, with 13 bases lying between them. The CDR3 sequence is 13 residues long. Germline V gene data show CDR1 as MDHEN and CDR2 as SYDVKM. In DNA, the CDR3 is TGTGCCAGCACCCTGGGACTTTCCTATGGCTACACCTTC. Its translation is CASTLGLSYGYTF.

The V gene is TRBV4-3, the J gene TRBJ1-5; D is uncertain. The CDR3 has 15 residues. V was clipped by 3 bases and J by 3 bases, with 12 bases between them. Germline assignment: CDR1 LGHNA and CDR2 YSLEER. CDR3 coding DNA: TGCGCCAGCAGCCAGGGAAACAGTCTCAATCAGCCCCAGCATTTT. It specifies CASSQGNSLNQPQHF.

The rearrangement uses TRBV14 and TRBJ1-1, with D unclear. Germline V gene sequence: CDR1 SGHDN, CDR2 FVKESK. The CDR3 runs 15 residues. V was trimmed by 3 bases and J by 1 base, leaving 12 bases between them. CDR3 sequence reads: CASSHVFDQNTEAFF. The CDR3 DNA is TGTGCCAGCAGCCACGTATTTGACCAGAACACTGAAGCTTTCTTT.

This clonotype came up a few times. V and J are TRBV10-3 and TRBJ2-1; either TRBD1 or TRBD2 may supply D (5 bases each). V was cut by 6 bases and J by 8 bases, with 14 bases left in between. The CDR3 runs 13 residues. CDR1 and CDR2 (germline): ENHRY, SYGVKD. CDR3 sequence reads: CAIRAWGSDEQFF. In DNA, the CDR3 is TGTGCCATCAGAGCGTGGGGGTCGGATGAGCAGTTCTTC.

This clonotype was observed a few times. The chain recombines TRBV5-1 with TRBJ2-5; 7 nucleotides agree with TRBD1. CDR1 and CDR2 from the germline V gene are SGHRS and YFSETQ. V lost 1 base and J lost 4; bases outside the gene matches: 7. The CDR3 totals 15 residues. This chain's CDR3 is CASSLRGGVLETQYF. Here the CDR3 DNA reads TGCGCCAGCAGCTTGAGAGGGGGCGTTTTAGAGACCCAGTACTTC.

The chain carries TRBV27 and TRBJ2-5; 13 bases line up with TRBD2. This CDR3 region has 15 residues. With 4 bases clipped from V and 4 bases from J, the junction kept 3 bases outside the gene matches. From germline, CDR1 is MNHEY and CDR2 SMNVEV (reference sequence). The DNA of the CDR3 is TGTGCCAGCAGTTCCGGGACTAGCGGGGCAGAGACCCAGTACTTC. It specifies CASSSGTSGAETQYF.

The V and J genes are TRBV3-1 and TRBJ2-7; D might be TRBD1 or TRBD2, each matching 5 bases. With 2 bases removed from V and 2 bases from J, the gap between germline ends came to 13 bases. This CDR3 contains 15 residues. Germline V gene sequence: CDR1 LGHDT, CDR2 YNNKEL (reference sequence). CDR3 coding DNA: TGTGCCAGCAGCCAACCCGCAGGGACCACCTACGAGCAGTACTTC. Translation: CASSQPAGTTYEQYF.

In this sample, this clonotype turned up a few times. CDR3 residues: CSVETARFF. The DNA of the CDR3 is TGCAGCGTAGAGACTGCTCGGTTCTTC. The chain couples TRBV29-1 to TRBJ2-1; D not certain. The CDR3 loop spans 9 amino acids. The germline V and J ends were trimmed by 6 bases and 15 bases, with 12 bases remaining between them. The V gene's germline CDR1 is SQVTM and CDR2 ANQGSEA.

This clonotype was detected a few times. CDR3 loop: CASSQDRASLLQYF. DNA of the CDR3: TGCGCCAGCAGCCAAGATCGGGCTAGCCTTTTGCAGTACTTC. The rearrangement uses TRBV4-1 and TRBJ2-7; tentative D call: TRBD2 (5 bases). V was clipped by 0 bases and J by 9 bases, with 15 bases between them. The V gene's germline CDR1 is MGHRA and CDR2 YSYEKL. The CDR3 has 14 residues.

This clonotype appeared a few times. The chain recombines TRBV11-2 with TRBJ2-7; D gene uncertain. CDR3 length: 14 amino acids. Germline V lookup: CDR1 SGHAT, CDR2 FQNNGV. Trimming removed 0 bases at V and 2 bases at J, with 8 bases between. The CDR3 nucleotides are TGTGCCAGCAGCTTAGAAGCAGGTACCTACGAGCAGTACTTC. It specifies CASSLEAGTYEQYF.